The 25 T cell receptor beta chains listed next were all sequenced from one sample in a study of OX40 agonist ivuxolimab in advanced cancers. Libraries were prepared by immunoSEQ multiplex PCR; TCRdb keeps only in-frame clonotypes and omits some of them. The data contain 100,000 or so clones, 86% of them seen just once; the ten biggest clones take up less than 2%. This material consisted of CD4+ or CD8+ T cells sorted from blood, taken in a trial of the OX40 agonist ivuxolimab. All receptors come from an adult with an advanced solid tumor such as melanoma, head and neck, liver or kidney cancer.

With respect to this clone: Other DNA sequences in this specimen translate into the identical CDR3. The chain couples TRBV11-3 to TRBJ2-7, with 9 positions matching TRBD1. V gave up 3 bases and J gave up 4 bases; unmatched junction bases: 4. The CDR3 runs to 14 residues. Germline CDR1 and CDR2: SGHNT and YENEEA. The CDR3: CASSFLDRGYEQYF. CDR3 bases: TGTGCCAGCAGCTTTCTGGACAGGGGTTACGAGCAGTACTTC.

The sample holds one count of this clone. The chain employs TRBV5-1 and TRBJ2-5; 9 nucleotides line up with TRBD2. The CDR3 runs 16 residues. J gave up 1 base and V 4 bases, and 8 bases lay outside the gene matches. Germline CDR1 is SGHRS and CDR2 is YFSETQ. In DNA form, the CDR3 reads TGCGCCAGCAGCCAGCGGCGGGAGGGCCCCCAAGAGACCCAGTACTTC. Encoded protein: CASSQRREGPQETQYF.

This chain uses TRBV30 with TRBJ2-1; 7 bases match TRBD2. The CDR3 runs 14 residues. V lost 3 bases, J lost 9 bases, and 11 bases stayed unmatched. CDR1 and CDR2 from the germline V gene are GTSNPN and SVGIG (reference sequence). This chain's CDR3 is CAWRRTSGFLEQFF. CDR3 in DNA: TGTGCCTGGAGGCGGACTAGTGGTTTCCTTGAGCAGTTCTTC.

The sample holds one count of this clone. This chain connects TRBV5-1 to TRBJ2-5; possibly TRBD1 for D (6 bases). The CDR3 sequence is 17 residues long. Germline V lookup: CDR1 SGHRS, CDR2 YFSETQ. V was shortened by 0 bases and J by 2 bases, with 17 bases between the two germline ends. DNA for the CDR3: TGCGCCAGCAGCTTGGCAGTCTTTTTGGGGACACAAGAGACCCAGTACTTC. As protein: CASSLAVFLGTQETQYF.

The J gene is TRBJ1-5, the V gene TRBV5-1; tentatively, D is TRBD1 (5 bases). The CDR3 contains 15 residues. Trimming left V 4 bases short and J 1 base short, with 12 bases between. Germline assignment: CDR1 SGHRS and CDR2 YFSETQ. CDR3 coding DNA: TGCGCCAGCAGCCTTCAGGGCGAGAGCAATCAGCCCCAGCATTTT. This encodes CASSLQGESNQPQHF.

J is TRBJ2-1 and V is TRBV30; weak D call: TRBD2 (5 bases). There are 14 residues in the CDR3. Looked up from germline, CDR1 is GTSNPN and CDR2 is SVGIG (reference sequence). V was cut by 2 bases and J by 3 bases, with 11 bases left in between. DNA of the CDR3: TGTGCCTGGAGTTCGAGCGGCAGCTACAATGAGCAGTTCTTC. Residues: CAWSSSGSYNEQFF.

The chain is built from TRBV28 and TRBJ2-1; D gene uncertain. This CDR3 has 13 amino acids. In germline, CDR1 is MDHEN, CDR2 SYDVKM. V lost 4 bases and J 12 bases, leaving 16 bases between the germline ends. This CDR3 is CASSSAQNPWQFF. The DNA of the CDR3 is TGTGCCAGCAGTTCCGCCCAAAATCCCTGGCAGTTCTTC.

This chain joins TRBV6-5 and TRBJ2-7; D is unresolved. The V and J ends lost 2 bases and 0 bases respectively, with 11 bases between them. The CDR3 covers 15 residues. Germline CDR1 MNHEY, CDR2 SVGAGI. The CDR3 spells CASSYAPTNSYEQYF. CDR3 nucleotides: TGTGCCAGCAGTTACGCGCCAACTAACTCCTACGAGCAGTACTTC.

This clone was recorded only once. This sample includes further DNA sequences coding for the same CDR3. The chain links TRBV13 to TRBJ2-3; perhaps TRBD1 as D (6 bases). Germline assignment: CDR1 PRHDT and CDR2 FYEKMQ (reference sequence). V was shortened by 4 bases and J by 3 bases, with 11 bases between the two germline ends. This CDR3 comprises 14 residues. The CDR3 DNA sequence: TGTGCCAGCAGCTCGAAGGGGGAGACAGATACGCAGTATTTT. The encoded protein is CASSSKGETDTQYF.

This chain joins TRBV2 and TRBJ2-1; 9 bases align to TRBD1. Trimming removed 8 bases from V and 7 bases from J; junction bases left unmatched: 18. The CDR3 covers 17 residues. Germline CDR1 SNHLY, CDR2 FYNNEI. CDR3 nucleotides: TGTGCCAGCCTCCGGGACAGGGTAACAAAGGGCCGTAATGAGCAGTTCTTC. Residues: CASLRDRVTKGRNEQFF.

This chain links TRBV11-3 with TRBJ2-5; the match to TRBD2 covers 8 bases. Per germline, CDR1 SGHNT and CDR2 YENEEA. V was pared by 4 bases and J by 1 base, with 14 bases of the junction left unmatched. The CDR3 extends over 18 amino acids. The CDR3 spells CASSWGVSGTASQETQYF. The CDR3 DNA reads TGTGCCAGCAGCTGGGGGGTTAGCGGGACGGCCTCCCAAGAGACCCAGTACTTC. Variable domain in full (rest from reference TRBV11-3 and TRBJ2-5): EAGVVQSPRYKIIEKKQPVAFWCNPISGHNTLYWYLQNLGQGPELLIRYENEEAVDDSQLPKDRFSAERLKGVDSTLKIQPAELGDSAVYLCASSWGVSGTASQETQYFGPGTRLLVL.

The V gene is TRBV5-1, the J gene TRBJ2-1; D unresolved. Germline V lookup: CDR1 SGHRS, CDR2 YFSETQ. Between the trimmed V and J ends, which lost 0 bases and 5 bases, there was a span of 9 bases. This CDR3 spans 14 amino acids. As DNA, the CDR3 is TGCGCCAGCAGCTTGGAGACACTTAACAATGAGCAGTTCTTC. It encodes CASSLETLNNEQFF.

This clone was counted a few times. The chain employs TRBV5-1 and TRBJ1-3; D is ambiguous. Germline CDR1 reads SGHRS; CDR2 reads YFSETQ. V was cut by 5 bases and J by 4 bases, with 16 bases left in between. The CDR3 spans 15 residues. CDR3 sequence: CASRREVTQGNTIYF. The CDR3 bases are TGCGCCAGCAGGCGGGAGGTGACGCAAGGAAACACCATATATTTT.

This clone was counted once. CDR3 amino acids: CASSRTTNTGELFF. CDR3 bases: TGTGCCAGCAGCCGGACCACGAACACCGGGGAGCTGTTTTTT. The chain is built from TRBV5-4 and TRBJ2-2; D unclear. The CDR3 runs 14 residues. V dropped 4 bases and J dropped 0 bases, with 7 bases sitting between them. Germline values: CDR1 SGHNT, CDR2 YYREEE (reference sequence).

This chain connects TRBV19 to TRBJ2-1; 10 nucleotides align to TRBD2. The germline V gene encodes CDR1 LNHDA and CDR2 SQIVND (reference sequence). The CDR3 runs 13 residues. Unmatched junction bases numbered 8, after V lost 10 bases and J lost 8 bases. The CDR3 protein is CATSSGSTDEQFF. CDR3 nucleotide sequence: TGTGCCACCTCTAGCGGGAGCACGGATGAGCAGTTCTTC.

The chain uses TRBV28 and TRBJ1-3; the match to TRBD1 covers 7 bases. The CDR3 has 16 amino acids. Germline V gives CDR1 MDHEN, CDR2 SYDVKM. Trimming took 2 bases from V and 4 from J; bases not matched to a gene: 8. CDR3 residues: CASSLTGAYLGNTIYF. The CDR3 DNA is TGTGCCAGCAGTTTAACAGGGGCTTATTTGGGAAACACCATATATTTT.

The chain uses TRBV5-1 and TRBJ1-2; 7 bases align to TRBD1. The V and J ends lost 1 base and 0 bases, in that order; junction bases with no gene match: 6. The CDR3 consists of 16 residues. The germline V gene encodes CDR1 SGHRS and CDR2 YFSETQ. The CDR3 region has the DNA TGCGCCAGCAGCTTGTCCGGGACAGCTACTAACTATGGCTACACCTTC. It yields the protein CASSLSGTATNYGYTF.

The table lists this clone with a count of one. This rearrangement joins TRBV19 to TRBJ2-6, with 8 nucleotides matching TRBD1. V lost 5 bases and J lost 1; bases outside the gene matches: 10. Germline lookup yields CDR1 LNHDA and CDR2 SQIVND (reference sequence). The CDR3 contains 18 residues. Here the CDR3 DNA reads TGTGCCAGTAGTTCCCCCTTCCGACAGGGGTCTGGGGCCAACGTCCTGACTTTC. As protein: CASSSPFRQGSGANVLTF. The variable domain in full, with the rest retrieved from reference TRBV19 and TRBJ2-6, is DGGITQSPKYLFRKEGQNVTLSCEQNLNHDAMYWYRQDPGQGLRLIYYSQIVNDFQKGDIAEGYSVSREKKESFPLTVTSAQKNPTAFYLCASSSPFRQGSGANVLTFGAGSRLTVL.

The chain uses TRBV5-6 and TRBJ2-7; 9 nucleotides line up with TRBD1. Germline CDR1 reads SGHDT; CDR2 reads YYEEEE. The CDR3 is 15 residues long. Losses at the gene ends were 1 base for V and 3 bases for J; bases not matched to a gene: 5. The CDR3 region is CASSLPGDRDYEQYF. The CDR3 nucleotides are TGTGCCAGCAGCTTGCCAGGGGACAGGGACTACGAGCAGTACTTC. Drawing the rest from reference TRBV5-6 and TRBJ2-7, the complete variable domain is DAGVTQSPTHLIKTRGQQVTLRCSPKSGHDTVSWYQQALGQGPQFIFQYYEEEERQRGNFPDRFSGHQFPNYSSELNVNALLLGDSALYLCASSLPGDRDYEQYFGPGTRLTVT.

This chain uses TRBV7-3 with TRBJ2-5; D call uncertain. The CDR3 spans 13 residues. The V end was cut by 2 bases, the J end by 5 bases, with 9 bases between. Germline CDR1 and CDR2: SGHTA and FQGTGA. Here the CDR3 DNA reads TGTGCCAGCAGCTTACGACCGCGGGAGACCCAGTACTTC. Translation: CASSLRPRETQYF.

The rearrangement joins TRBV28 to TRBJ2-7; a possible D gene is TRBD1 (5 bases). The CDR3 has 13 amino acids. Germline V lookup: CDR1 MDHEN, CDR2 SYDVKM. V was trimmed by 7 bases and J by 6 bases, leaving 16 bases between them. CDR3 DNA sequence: TGTGCCAGCACTACCTGGGGCTCCAGCGAGCAGTACTTC. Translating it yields CASTTWGSSEQYF.

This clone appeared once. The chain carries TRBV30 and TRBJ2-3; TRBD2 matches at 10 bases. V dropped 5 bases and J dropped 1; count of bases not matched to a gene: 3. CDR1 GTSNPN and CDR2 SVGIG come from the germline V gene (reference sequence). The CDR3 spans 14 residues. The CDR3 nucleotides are TGTGCCTGGGATGGACTAGCGGGCACAGATACGCAGTATTTT. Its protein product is CAWDGLAGTDTQYF.

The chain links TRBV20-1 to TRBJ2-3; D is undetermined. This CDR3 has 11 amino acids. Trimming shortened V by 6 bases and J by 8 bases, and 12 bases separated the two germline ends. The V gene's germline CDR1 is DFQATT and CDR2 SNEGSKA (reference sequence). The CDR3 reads CSAPYGGTQYF. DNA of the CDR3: TGCAGTGCCCCTTATGGCGGTACGCAGTATTTT.

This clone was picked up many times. CDR3 in DNA: TGTGCCAGCAGCCCAAAGGGCCCAGATACGCAGTATTTT. Translation: CASSPKGPDTQYF. The gene calls are TRBV7-9 and TRBJ2-3; D is uncertain. The ends were cut back, 5 bases at V and 4 bases at J, with 10 bases in the middle. CDR3 length: 13 residues. Germline CDR1 reads SEHNR; CDR2 reads FQNEAQ (reference sequence). Supplemented by reference TRBV7-9 and TRBJ2-3, the full variable domain reads DTGVSQNPRHKITKRGQNVTFRCDPISEHNRLYWYRQTLGQGPEFLTYFQNEAQLEKSRLLSDRFSAERPKGSFSTLEIQRTEQGDSAMYLCASSPKGPDTQYFGPGTRLTVL.

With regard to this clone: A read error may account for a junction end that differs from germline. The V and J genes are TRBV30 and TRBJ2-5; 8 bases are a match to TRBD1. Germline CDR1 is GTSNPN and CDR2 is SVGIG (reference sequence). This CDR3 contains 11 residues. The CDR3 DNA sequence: TGTGCCTGGAGGACGACAGGGGTCGCCCACTTC. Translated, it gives CAWRTTGVAHF. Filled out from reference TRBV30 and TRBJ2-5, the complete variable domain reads SQTIHQWPATLVQPVGSPLSLECTVEGTSNPNLYWYRQAAGRGLQLLFYSVGIGQISSEVPQNLSASRPQDRQFILSSKKLLLSDSGFYLCAWRTTGVAHFGPGTRLLVL.